This TCR beta chain was found in a study of T cell changes during pregnancy in multiple sclerosis. Only in-frame clones appear in the TCRdb table, and some are missing; sequencing was by immunoSEQ multiplex PCR. Counted here are roughly 110,000 clones, 75% to 95% occurring once; the ten biggest clones make up around 1.6%. V gave up 3 bases and J gave up 2 bases; unmatched junction bases: 19. The CDR3 has 21 amino acids. Germline CDR1 is LNHDA and CDR2 is SQIVND (reference sequence). The clonotype comes from a female donor with multiple sclerosis, enrolled in a pregnancy study. J is TRBJ1-5 and V is TRBV19, with 10 bases matching TRBD1. The sequences come from peripheral blood, collected before pregnancy. The CDR3 spells CASSISRRRTGQGSGNQPQHF. As DNA, the CDR3 is TGTGCCAGTAGTATTAGTCGGAGGCGAACGGGACAGGGGTCGGGCAATCAGCCCCAGCATTTT.